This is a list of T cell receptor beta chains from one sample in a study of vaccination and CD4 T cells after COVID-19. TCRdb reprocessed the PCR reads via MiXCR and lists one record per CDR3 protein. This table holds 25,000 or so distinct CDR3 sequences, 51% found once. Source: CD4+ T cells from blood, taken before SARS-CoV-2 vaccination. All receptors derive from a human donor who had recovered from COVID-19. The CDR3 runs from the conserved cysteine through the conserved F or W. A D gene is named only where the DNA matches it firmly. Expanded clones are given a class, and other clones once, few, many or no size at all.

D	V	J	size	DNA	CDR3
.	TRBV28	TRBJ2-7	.	TGTGCCAGCAGAAGATACTACGAGCAGTACTTC	CASRRYYEQYF
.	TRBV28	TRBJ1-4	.	TGTGCCAGCAGTTTATGGGGTGAAAAACTGTTTTTT	CASSLWGEKLFF
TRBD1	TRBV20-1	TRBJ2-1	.	TGCAGTGCTGGGGGGACAGGGGGCCGTCCGTTGTTGGACAATGAGCAGTTCTTC	CSAGGTGGRPLLDNEQFF
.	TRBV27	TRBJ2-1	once	TGTGCCAGCAGTTATAGCTCCTACAATGAGGAGTTCTTC	CASSYSSYNEEFF
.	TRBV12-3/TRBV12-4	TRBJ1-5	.	TGTGCCAGCAGTTTGAACAGAAATCAGCCCCAGCATTTT	CASSLNRNQPQHF
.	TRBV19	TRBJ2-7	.	TGTGCCAGTAGTATCCAGGGAAGGGTTTACGAGCAGTACTTC	CASSIQGRVYEQYF
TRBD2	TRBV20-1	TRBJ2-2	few	TGCAGTGCCCTACTAGCGGGCGGCGCGAACACCGGGGAGCTGTTTTTT	CSALLAGGANTGELFF
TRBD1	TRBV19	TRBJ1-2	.	TGTGCCAGTAGTATAGGACAGGGGGCAGACTATGGCTACACCTTC	CASSIGQGADYGYTF
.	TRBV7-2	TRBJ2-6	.	TGTGCCAGCAGCTTAGGAGTGGCCACCATCTCTGGGGCCAACGTCCTGACTTTC	CASSLGVATISGANVLTF
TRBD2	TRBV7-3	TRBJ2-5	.	TGTGCCAGCAGCAACATAGCGGGAGGGCCTATAGAGACCCAGTACTTC	CASSNIAGGPIETQYF
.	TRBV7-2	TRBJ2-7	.	TGTGCCAGCAGCCCCAATAGGGGCGGTAACCTCCTCTACGAGCAGTACTTC	CASSPNRGGNLLYEQYF
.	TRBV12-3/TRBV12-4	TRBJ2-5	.	TGTGCCAGCAGTTTAGGGGTTGGGCGCATTGAGACCCAGTACTTC	CASSLGVGRIETQYF
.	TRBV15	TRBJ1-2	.	TGTGCCACCAGCAGAGACCCCAGACAGGCCCCTGGTTATGGCTACACCTTC	CATSRDPRQAPGYGYTF
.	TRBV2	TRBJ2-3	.	TGTGCCAGCAGTGGGGGTAGGGGAGATACGCAGTATTTT	CASSGGRGDTQYF
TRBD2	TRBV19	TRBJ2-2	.	TGTGCCAGTAGTCTACAGAGCGGGAGCGGTACCGGGGAGCTGTTTTTT	CASSLQSGSGTGELFF
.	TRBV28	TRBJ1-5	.	TGTGCCAGCAGTCTCAGGGAGGGCTACCAGCCCCAGCATTTT	CASSLREGYQPQHF
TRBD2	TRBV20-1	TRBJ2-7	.	TGCAGTGCCCCCGGACTAGCGGGGATCTACGAGCAGTACTTC	CSAPGLAGIYEQYF
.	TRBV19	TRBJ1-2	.	TGTGCCAGTAGTATGACAGGCCTGGGCTACACCTTC	CASSMTGLGYTF
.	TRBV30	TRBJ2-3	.	TGTGCCTGGAGTGCTAGAGACACAGATACGCAGTATTTT	CAWSARDTDTQYF
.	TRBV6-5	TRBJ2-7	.	TGTGCCAGCAGTTACTCTTCAGCTAGGGAGCAGTACTTC	CASSYSSAREQYF
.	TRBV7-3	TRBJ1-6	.	TGTGCCAGCAGCTTAGCTCTCGGTTCACCCCTCCACTTT	CASSLALGSPLHF
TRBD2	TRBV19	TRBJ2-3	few	TGTGCCAGTAGTATCCAAGGGACTAGCATAGATACGCAGTATTTT	CASSIQGTSIDTQYF
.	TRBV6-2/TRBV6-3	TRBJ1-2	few	TGTGCCAGCAGCCCCGTGGTTTACTATGGCTACACCTTC	CASSPVVYYGYTF
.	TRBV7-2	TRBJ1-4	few	TGTGCCAGCAGCTTAGTGGGGGGCCCTAATGAAAAACTGTTTTTT	CASSLVGGPNEKLFF
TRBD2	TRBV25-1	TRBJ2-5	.	TGTGCCAGCAGTGAACGACTAGCGGGGCAAGAGACCCAGTACTTC	CASSERLAGQETQYF
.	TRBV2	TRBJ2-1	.	TGTGCCAGCAGTGAAGGGGTAACAGGGTCCGTGCAGTTCTTC	CASSEGVTGSVQFF
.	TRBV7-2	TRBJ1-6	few	TGTGCCAGCAGCTTAGTGGGGCAAAATAATTCACCCCTCCACTTT	CASSLVGQNNSPLHF
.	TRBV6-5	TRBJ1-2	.	TGTGCCAGCAGTTACTCGCTTTTCGGGGGGAATGGCTACACCTTC	CASSYSLFGGNGYTF
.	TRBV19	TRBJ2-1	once	TGTGCCAGTAGTGGCAAGACAGGGCGGGATTATAATGAGCAGTTCTTC	CASSGKTGRDYNEQFF
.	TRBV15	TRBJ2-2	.	TGTGCCACCAGCAGATCAGGGCTCAACGGGGAGCTGTTTTTT	CATSRSGLNGELFF
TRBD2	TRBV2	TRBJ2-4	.	TGTGCCAGCAGCGGGGGGGAAATCAACATTCAGTACTTC	CASSGGEINIQYF
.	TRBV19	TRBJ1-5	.	TGTGCCAGTAGTATAGATGGCTTTCGGGGGCCAAAGATTAGCAATCAGCCCCAGCATTTT	CASSIDGFRGPKISNQPQHF
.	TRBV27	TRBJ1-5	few	TGTGCCAGCAGTCCACAGGGAAGTCAGCCCCAGCATTTT	CASSPQGSQPQHF
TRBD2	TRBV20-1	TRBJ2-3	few	TGCAGTGTTACTAGCGGGAGCTCCATAAGCACAGATACGCAGTATTTT	CSVTSGSSISTDTQYF
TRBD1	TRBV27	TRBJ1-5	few	TGTGCCAGCACCTCGACAACCCGGGACAGTGAAGACCACTTCCCAAATCAGCCCCAGCATTTT	CASTSTTRDSEDHFPNQPQHF